These 12 T cell receptor beta chains were all obtained from the same sample, sequenced in a study of cytomegalovirus exposure and HLA in healthy donors. The primer mix had 60 Vbeta and 13 Jbeta primers. Measured with immunoSEQ multiplex PCR; TCRdb has only the in-frame clones, and not every one. In the table there are roughly 100,000 clones, 60% to 85% of which are singletons. The material sequenced was PBMCs. The receptor set was obtained from a man in his fifties in good health and CMV-seropositive.

The V and J genes are TRBV27 and TRBJ1-6; 7 bases are a match to TRBD1. J was trimmed by 8 bases and V by 5 bases; bases with no gene match: 9. The CDR3 runs 15 residues. The germline gives CDR1 MNHEY, CDR2 SMNVEV (reference sequence). The CDR3 spells CASSVTGWGYSPLHF. In nucleotides, the CDR3 is TGTGCCAGCAGTGTGACAGGGTGGGGGTATTCACCCCTCCACTTT.

The V call is TRBV11-2, the J call TRBJ2-1; D is unresolved. Trimming pared 2 bases from V and 0 bases from J, leaving 11 bases between. The germline V gene has CDR1 SGHAT and CDR2 FQNNGV. The CDR3 is made up of 16 amino acids. The CDR3 DNA reads TGTGCCAGCAGCTTACCTGCGGTGCGCTCCTACAATGAGCAGTTCTTC. It codes for CASSLPAVRSYNEQFF.

J is TRBJ2-3 and V is TRBV27; the D gene is possibly TRBD1 (6 bases). From germline, CDR1 is MNHEY and CDR2 SMNVEV (reference sequence). CDR3 length equals 13 residues. V dropped 8 bases and J dropped 7 bases, with 16 bases sitting between them. In DNA form, the CDR3 reads TGTGCCAGCGGGCAAGAAGGGGGACATACGCAGTATTTT. Its translation: CASGQEGGHTQYF.

The chain is built from TRBV19 and TRBJ1-1, with a possible D match to TRBD1 (6 bases). The CDR3 covers 11 residues. Trimming took off 9 bases at V and 8 bases at J, with 13 bases between the two ends. The germline CDR1 and CDR2 sequences are LNHDA and SQIVND (reference sequence). The CDR3 nucleotides read TGTGCCAGCCGAGGGGGTGCGGAAGCTTTCTTT. Amino acids: CASRGGAEAFF. Complete variable domain (other parts from reference TRBV19 and TRBJ1-1): DGGITQSPKYLFRKEGQNVTLSCEQNLNHDAMYWYRQDPGQGLRLIYYSQIVNDFQKGDIAEGYSVSREKKESFPLTVTSAQKNPTAFYLCASRGGAEAFFGQGTRLTVV.

The genes are TRBV5-1 and TRBJ2-5; TRBD2 aligns across 9 bases. Germline V gene lookup returns CDR1 SGHRS and CDR2 YFSETQ. V was pared by 8 bases and J by 4 bases, with 15 bases of the junction left unmatched. This CDR3 contains 16 residues. The CDR3 loop is CASIPGAGGSRETQYF. As DNA, the CDR3 is TGCGCCAGTATACCCGGAGCGGGAGGCTCGAGAGAGACCCAGTACTTC.

This chain joins TRBV9 and TRBJ2-7, with a possible D match to TRBD1 (6 bases). Germline V gene sequence: CDR1 SGDLS, CDR2 YYNGEE. The germline V and J ends were trimmed by 2 bases and 7 bases, with 19 bases remaining between them. The CDR3 spans 15 residues. CDR3 in amino acids: CASSVSSGQRGEQYF. The CDR3 DNA reads as TGTGCCAGCAGCGTCTCCTCGGGACAAAGGGGAGAGCAGTACTTC.

The V and J genes are TRBV28 and TRBJ2-7, with D possibly TRBD2 on 5 matching bases. V was pared by 1 base and J by 1 base, with 11 bases between. Per germline, CDR1 MDHEN and CDR2 SYDVKM. The CDR3 is 15 residues long. This CDR3 reads CASSLSPGMSYEQYF. The CDR3 DNA reads as TGTGCCAGCAGTTTATCACCGGGAATGTCCTACGAGCAGTACTTC.

The J gene is TRBJ2-7, the V gene TRBV6-5, with 7 bases that match TRBD1. Germline trimming cut 2 bases from V and 1 base from J; bases unmatched to any gene: 2. Germline values: CDR1 MNHEY, CDR2 SVGAGI. The CDR3 runs to 14 residues. Here the CDR3 DNA reads TGTGCCAGCAGTTACGGGGGACAGTCCTACGAGCAGTACTTC. Protein product: CASSYGGQSYEQYF.

The chain couples TRBV30 to TRBJ2-5; unclear D gene. The CDR3 is 13 residues long. V was pared by 0 bases and J by 2 bases, with 7 bases between. Germline CDR1 and CDR2: GTSNPN and SVGIG (reference sequence). CDR3 region: CAWSVSSQETQYF. DNA of the CDR3: TGTGCCTGGAGTGTCTCGAGTCAAGAGACCCAGTACTTC. The full variable domain, in which reference TRBV30 and TRBJ2-5 provide the parts outside the CDR3, is SQTIHQWPATLVQPVGSPLSLECTVEGTSNPNLYWYRQAAGRGLQLLFYSVGIGQISSEVPQNLSASRPQDRQFILSSKKLLLSDSGFYLCAWSVSSQETQYFGPGTRLLVL.

The CDR3 here is CASSTYSGSSKNIQYF. In DNA form, the CDR3 reads TGTGCCAGCAGCACCTATAGCGGGAGCTCAAAAAACATTCAGTACTTC. The gene calls are TRBV7-9 and TRBJ2-4; 9 nucleotides align to TRBD2. Germline V CDR1 and CDR2: SEHNR, FQNEAQ (reference sequence). This CDR3 comprises 16 residues. The J segment lost 4 bases and the V segment lost 5 bases, leaving 9 bases of the junction unmatched. Variable domain in full (rest from reference TRBV7-9 and TRBJ2-4): DTGVSQNPRHKITKRGQNVTFRCDPISEHNRLYWYRQTLGQGPEFLTYFQNEAQLEKSRLLSDRFSAERPKGSFSTLEIQRTEQGDSAMYLCASSTYSGSSKNIQYFGAGTRLSVL.

In regard to this clone: At one boundary the junction diverges from the germline segment, which might be a read error. V usage is TRBV7-9 and J usage is TRBJ2-3; D may be TRBD2 (6 bases). The CDR3 has 16 amino acids. In germline, CDR1 is SEHNR, CDR2 FQNEAQ (reference sequence). In DNA, the CDR3 is TGTTCCAGCAGCTTAGATGGCGGGGCTAGCACAGATACGCAGTATTTT. Translation gives CSSSLDGGASTDTQYF.

The chain is built from TRBV7-8 and TRBJ1-5; 7 nucleotides align to TRBD1. The V gene end was trimmed by 1 base and the J gene end by 2 bases; junction bases not matched to a gene: 2. Germline V lookup: CDR1 SGHVS, CDR2 FQNEAQ. The CDR3 consists of 15 residues. The CDR3: CASSLDRGGNQPQHF. CDR3 DNA: TGTGCCAGCAGCTTAGACAGGGGAGGCAATCAGCCCCAGCATTTT.